A single sample gave rise to the 9 T cell receptor beta chains below, sequenced in a study of blood T cell repertoires in COVID-19. Profiled with immunoSEQ multiplex PCR; TCRdb holds only in-frame clones, not every one. The sample includes over 200,000 clones, around four fifths seen only once; the top ten take approximately 2.6%. The sequenced sample consisted of peripheral blood. Every receptor here comes from a woman in her 70s with active or convalescent COVID-19.

There are a few counts of this clone. V usage is TRBV30 and J usage is TRBJ2-7; 7 nucleotides line up with TRBD2. The CDR3 is 13 residues long. Trimming removed 3 bases from V and 3 bases from J; junction bases left unmatched: 5. Germline lookup yields CDR1 GTSNPN and CDR2 SVGIG (reference sequence). The CDR3 loop reads CAWSERDLYEQYF. DNA for the CDR3: TGTGCCTGGAGCGAGCGGGACCTCTACGAGCAGTACTTC. The full variable domain, in which reference TRBV30 and TRBJ2-7 provide the parts outside the CDR3, is SQTIHQWPATLVQPVGSPLSLECTVEGTSNPNLYWYRQAAGRGLQLLFYSVGIGQISSEVPQNLSASRPQDRQFILSSKKLLLSDSGFYLCAWSERDLYEQYFGPGTRLTVT.

The chain joins TRBV10-3 to TRBJ2-7, with 8 positions matching TRBD1. Per the germline V gene, CDR1 is ENHRY and CDR2 is SYGVKD. The CDR3 totals 15 residues. With 4 bases clipped from V and 0 bases from J, the junction kept 5 bases outside the gene matches. This CDR3 reads CAISGGQASSYEQYF. CDR3 bases: TGTGCCATCAGTGGGGGACAGGCAAGCTCCTACGAGCAGTACTTC.

This clone was counted a single time. This chain uses TRBV6-2 or TRBV6-3 with TRBJ2-7; 11 bases are shared with TRBD2. The trim removed 5 bases at V and 5 bases at J, leaving 11 bases unmatched. Germline V CDR1 and CDR2: MNHEY, SVGEGT. The CDR3 loop spans 16 amino acids. The chain's CDR3 is CASSTGLAGISNEQYF. The CDR3, as DNA: TGTGCCAGCAGTACAGGACTAGCGGGTATCTCGAACGAGCAGTACTTC.

This chain connects TRBV10-3 to TRBJ1-5, with no clear D. The V gene lost 8 bases and the J gene lost 3 bases, with 11 bases spanning the gap. The V gene's germline CDR1 is ENHRY and CDR2 SYGVKD. This CDR3 contains 13 residues. The CDR3 loop reads CAIGQSNNQPQHF. CDR3 coding DNA: TGTGCCATCGGCCAATCGAACAATCAGCCCCAGCATTTT.

This clone occurred once. The chain is built from TRBV3-1 (or the pseudogene TRBV3-2) and TRBJ1-4, with D possibly being TRBD1 (5 bases). Germline V gene sequence: CDR1 LGHDT, CDR2 YNNKEL (reference sequence). Between the trimmed V and J ends, which lost 4 bases and 3 bases, there was a span of 12 bases. The CDR3 is made up of 15 amino acids. CDR3 nucleotide sequence: TGTGCCAGCAGCCCCACGTTGGGGCCTAATGAAAAACTGTTTTTT. It specifies CASSPTLGPNEKLFF.

The chain uses TRBV5-1 and TRBJ2-1, with 14 bases aligning to TRBD2. Germline trimming cut 6 bases from V and 7 bases from J; bases unmatched to any gene: 9. Germline V gene lookup returns CDR1 SGHRS and CDR2 YFSETQ. The CDR3 runs to 16 residues. CDR3 protein: CASTLIGTSGRNEQFF. DNA for the CDR3: TGCGCCAGCACGCTTATTGGGACTAGCGGGAGAAATGAGCAGTTCTTC. The full variable domain, rest sourced from reference TRBV5-1 and TRBJ2-1, is KAGVTQTPRYLIKTRGQQVTLSCSPISGHRSVSWYQQTPGQGLQFLFEYFSETQRNKGNFPGRFSGRQFSNSRSEMNVSTLELGDSALYLCASTLIGTSGRNEQFFGPGTRLTVL.

This chain connects TRBV5-1 to TRBJ1-1; perhaps TRBD1 as D (5 bases). The V end was cut by 4 bases, the J end by 4 bases, with 14 bases between. Germline-derived CDR1 and CDR2 are SGHRS and YFSETQ. The CDR3 sequence is 14 residues long. DNA for the CDR3: TGCGCCAGCAGCCTTTCCCCCACAGGCACTGAAGCTTTCTTT. Translated: CASSLSPTGTEAFF. Based on the CDR3 plus reference TRBV5-1 and TRBJ1-1, the full variable domain is KAGVTQTPRYLIKTRGQQVTLSCSPISGHRSVSWYQQTPGQGLQFLFEYFSETQRNKGNFPGRFSGRQFSNSRSEMNVSTLELGDSALYLCASSLSPTGTEAFFGQGTRLTVV.

The CDR3 nucleotides are TGCGCCAGCAGCTTGGGAGCGGGGGCGGAAGAGCAGTACTTC. Amino acids: CASSLGAGAEEQYF. The chain carries TRBV5-1 and TRBJ2-7, with 8 bases that match TRBD2. The CDR3 is 14 amino acids. Germline V gene data show CDR1 as SGHRS and CDR2 as YFSETQ. After removal of 0 bases from V and 7 bases from J, the junction contained 6 bases not matched to a gene. Full variable domain (missing parts from reference TRBV5-1 and TRBJ2-7): KAGVTQTPRYLIKTRGQQVTLSCSPISGHRSVSWYQQTPGQGLQFLFEYFSETQRNKGNFPGRFSGRQFSNSRSEMNVSTLELGDSALYLCASSLGAGAEEQYFGPGTRLTVT.

The chain has TRBV2 and TRBJ1-1; 9 bases are shared with TRBD1. This CDR3 comprises 14 residues. Germline CDR1 SNHLY, CDR2 FYNNEI. With 6 bases clipped from V and 2 bases from J, the junction kept 4 bases outside the gene matches. The CDR3 nucleotides are TGTGCCAGCAGAGCGACAGGGGGTAACACTGAAGCTTTCTTT. It translates to CASRATGGNTEAFF.